Below, 20 T cell receptor beta chains from the same sample are listed, as sequenced in a study of CD8 T cells in Susac syndrome. RNA in amounts of about 0.45 to 1 ug was reverse transcribed with random hexamers. TCRdb re-analysed the immunoSEQ multiplex PCR reads in MiXCR, keeping a single row per CDR3 protein. The sample shows about 430,000 distinct CDR3 sequences, approximately 85% of them seen only once. Specimen: CD8+ T cells from PBMCs. These receptors came from a human donor with multiple sclerosis.

The chain combines TRBV29-1 with TRBJ1-1; D ambiguous. Germline CDR1 is SQVTM and CDR2 is ANQGSEA. With 8 bases removed from V and 7 bases from J, the gap between germline ends came to 14 bases. The CDR3 totals 11 residues. The CDR3 reads CSLGSPGEAFF. The CDR3 nucleotides read TGCAGCTTAGGGTCCCCTGGTGAAGCTTTCTTT.

This clonotype was found a few times. This chain connects TRBV27 to TRBJ2-7, with 7 bases matching TRBD1. Germline V gene data show CDR1 as MNHEY and CDR2 as SMNVEV (reference sequence). The ends lost 3 bases at V and 3 bases at J; junction bases unmatched: 5. The CDR3 is made up of 14 amino acids. CDR3 sequence reads: CASSLGGQVYEQYF. CDR3 nucleotides: TGTGCCAGCAGTTTGGGTGGACAGGTCTACGAGCAGTACTTC.

The V and J genes are TRBV30 and TRBJ1-1, with 9 bases matching TRBD1. The germline V gene encodes CDR1 GTSNPN and CDR2 SVGIG (reference sequence). The CDR3 is made up of 12 amino acids. The V and J ends lost 5 bases and 5 bases, in that order; junction bases with no gene match: 3. CDR3 residues: CAWGDRGTEAFF. CDR3 DNA: TGTGCCTGGGGAGACAGGGGGACTGAAGCTTTCTTT.

The chain recombines TRBV5-4 with TRBJ2-2; D is unclear. There are 14 residues in the CDR3. V dropped 2 bases and J dropped 2 bases, with 7 bases sitting between them. The germline gives CDR1 SGHNT, CDR2 YYREEE (reference sequence). The CDR3 DNA sequence: TGTGCCAGCAGCTTAGTTAGCAACACCGGGGAGCTGTTTTTT. Translation gives CASSLVSNTGELFF.

V usage is TRBV27 and J usage is TRBJ1-2, with 8 positions matching TRBD1. The germline V gene has CDR1 MNHEY and CDR2 SMNVEV (reference sequence). V was pared by 6 bases and J by 4 bases, with 7 bases of the junction left unmatched. This CDR3 is built from 14 residues. CDR3 DNA sequence: TGTGCCAGCAGCGCCGGGACAGGTCTCTATGGCTACACCTTC. Protein product: CASSAGTGLYGYTF.

The CDR3 DNA reads as TGCAGTGCTCCGAATAGCGGGATCGGGGGCGAGCAGTTCTTC. Translation: CSAPNSGIGGEQFF. J is TRBJ2-1 and V is TRBV20-1; 8 bases fit TRBD2. V was pared by 5 bases and J by 10 bases, with 13 bases of the junction left unmatched. The CDR3 is made up of 14 amino acids. Germline V lookup: CDR1 DFQATT, CDR2 SNEGSKA (reference sequence).

The chain links TRBV20-1 to TRBJ2-7; D gene ambiguous. This CDR3 spans 13 amino acids. Trimming shortened V by 2 bases and J by 3 bases, and 11 bases separated the two germline ends. The germline V gene has CDR1 DFQATT and CDR2 SNEGSKA (reference sequence). DNA of the CDR3: TGCAGTGCTAGACCACCTGATCTCTACGAGCAGTACTTC. Translating gives CSARPPDLYEQYF.

The chain employs TRBV5-1 and TRBJ2-1; no definite D call. Germline CDR1 and CDR2: SGHRS and YFSETQ. This CDR3 spans 15 amino acids. V lost 1 base and J 7 bases, leaving 15 bases between the germline ends. Written as DNA, the CDR3 is TGCGCCAGCAGCTTGTCGATAGGCCCAATGAATGAGCAGTTCTTC. Translation: CASSLSIGPMNEQFF.

This sequence joins TRBV4-1 and TRBJ2-1; D possibly matches TRBD1 or TRBD2 (5 bases each). CDR1 is MGHRA, CDR2 YSYEKL, per germline. V lost 6 bases and J 4 bases, leaving 10 bases between the germline ends. The CDR3 is 13 residues long. CDR3 sequence (DNA): TGCGCCAGCAGGGGGGTCACATACAATGAGCAGTTCTTC. Residues: CASRGVTYNEQFF.

This rearrangement joins TRBV7-9 to TRBJ2-2; perhaps D is TRBD1 or TRBD2 (6 bases each). CDR1 and CDR2 (germline): SEHNR, FQNEAQ (reference sequence). This CDR3 has 14 amino acids. V was trimmed by 7 bases and J by 4 bases, leaving 13 bases between them. The CDR3 reads CASNRKGGTGELFF. The CDR3 DNA is TGTGCCAGCAACAGGAAGGGGGGCACCGGGGAGCTGTTTTTT.

This clonotype was picked up a small number of times. The rearrangement links TRBV6-1 to TRBJ2-7, with D unclear. Germline loops: CDR1 MNHNS, CDR2 SASEGT. V was trimmed by 1 base and J by 0 bases, leaving 7 bases between them. The CDR3 runs to 14 residues. The CDR3 is CASSEVVSSYEQYF. In nucleotides, the CDR3 is TGTGCCAGCAGTGAAGTTGTGAGCTCCTACGAGCAGTACTTC.

This chain links TRBV12-5 with TRBJ2-7; a weak D match, TRBD2 (6 bases). V was trimmed by 0 bases and J by 6 bases, leaving 30 bases between them. This CDR3 contains 20 residues. The germline gives CDR1 LGHNT, CDR2 FRNRAP. CDR3 sequence reads: CASGLVLEGPPNRGLSEQYF. Here the CDR3 DNA reads TGTGCTAGTGGTTTGGTACTGGAGGGACCCCCTAACCGGGGCCTTTCCGAGCAGTACTTC.

CDR3 in amino acids: CASSPPRLAGVYNEQFF. The CDR3 nucleotides read TGTGCCAGCAGTCCCCCCCGACTAGCGGGAGTCTACAATGAGCAGTTCTTC. The chain employs TRBV27 and TRBJ2-1, with 12 bases matching TRBD2. The CDR3 contains 17 residues. V shed 5 bases, J shed 3 bases, and the junction held 8 bases outside the gene matches. Germline loops: CDR1 MNHEY, CDR2 SMNVEV (reference sequence).

This clonotype was seen a handful of times. This sequence joins TRBV6-6 and TRBJ2-7; no reliable D call. V was pared by 3 bases and J by 2 bases, with 8 bases between. Germline CDR1 reads MNHNY; CDR2 reads SVGAGI (reference sequence). The CDR3 covers 13 residues. As DNA, the CDR3 is TGTGCCAGCAGTTATGACCCGACCTACGAGCAGTACTTC. Translation gives CASSYDPTYEQYF.

This sequence joins TRBV3-1 and TRBJ2-2; TRBD2 matches at 7 bases. Germline V gene data show CDR1 as LGHDT and CDR2 as YNNKEL (reference sequence). V trimming: 0 bases; J trimming: 5 bases; junction bases outside the gene matches: 18. This CDR3 is built from 20 residues. CDR3 sequence (DNA): TGTGCCAGCAGCCAAGACCACGAGGGAGGGGCGCCCTCTTTTACCGGGGAGCTGTTTTTT. Translated: CASSQDHEGGAPSFTGELFF. Full variable domain (rest looked up from reference TRBV3-1 and TRBJ2-2): DTAVSQTPKYLVTQMGNDKSIKCEQNLGHDTMYWYKQDSKKFLKIMFSYNNKELIINETVPNRFSPKSPDKAHLNLHINSLELGDSAVYFCASSQDHEGGAPSFTGELFFGEGSRLTVL.

The genes are TRBV27 and TRBJ2-4; either TRBD1 or TRBD2 may supply D (5 bases each). Germline CDR1 and CDR2: MNHEY and SMNVEV (reference sequence). V lost 6 bases and J lost 8, with 26 bases in between. The CDR3 has 17 residues. The CDR3, as DNA: TGTGCCAGCAGCTCTATGAACTCCGGGACGGAATTATACATTCAGTACTTC. This translates into CASSSMNSGTELYIQYF.

This clonotype showed up just once. V usage is TRBV30 and J usage is TRBJ1-1; D possibly corresponds to TRBD1 (6 bases). The CDR3 contains 13 residues. Germline CDR1 GTSNPN, CDR2 SVGIG (reference sequence). The V and J ends lost 0 bases and 3 bases respectively, with 8 bases between them. The CDR3: CAWSVGADTEAFF. In nucleotides, the CDR3 is TGTGCCTGGAGTGTGGGGGCCGACACTGAAGCTTTCTTT.

V is TRBV24-1 and J is TRBJ1-2; 9 bases agree with TRBD1. Germline V gives CDR1 KGHDR, CDR2 SFDVKD. V lost 4 bases to trimming and J lost 5 bases; unmatched junction nucleotides: 7. The CDR3 is 15 residues long. The CDR3 coding sequence is TGTGCCACCAGTGACGGGACAGGGAGTTGGTATGGCTACACCTTC. Translating it yields CATSDGTGSWYGYTF.

V usage is TRBV7-9 and J usage is TRBJ2-3; D is perhaps TRBD1 (6 bases). The germline gives CDR1 SEHNR, CDR2 FQNEAQ (reference sequence). CDR3 length: 13 amino acids. Trimming shortened V by 10 bases and J by 0 bases, and 11 bases separated the two germline ends. DNA of the CDR3: TGTGCCACGGACAGCCCTAGCACAGATACGCAGTATTTT. This sequence encodes CATDSPSTDTQYF.

The V call is TRBV27, the J call TRBJ2-1, with 11 bases matching TRBD2. The CDR3 loop spans 16 amino acids. V was pared by 5 bases and J by 6 bases, with 9 bases of the junction left unmatched. The germline V gene encodes CDR1 MNHEY and CDR2 SMNVEV (reference sequence). The CDR3 DNA sequence: TGTGCCAGCAGTCTACTAGCGGGGGAGGGTGGCAATGAGCAGTTCTTC. It is translated as CASSLLAGEGGNEQFF.